This is a list of T cell receptor beta chains from one sample in a study of glioma-infiltrating T cells after dendritic cell vaccination. Sequencing used immunoSEQ multiplex PCR; TCRdb keeps in-frame clones, though not all of them. The sample shows over 65,000 clones, around 85% of them seen only once. The input for sequencing was blood, taken after dendritic cell vaccination. The receptors stem from a human donor with glioblastoma. The CDR3 runs from the conserved cysteine through the conserved F or W. A D gene is named only where the DNA matches it firmly. Rows may omit the clone size; those that give it use once, few, many or a size class.

clone size: NA; D gene: NA; V gene: TRBV7-2; J gene: TRBJ2-3; CDR3 DNA: TGTGCCAGCAGCTTTATTACGCGACTAGGGGGCCCAGATACGCAGTATTTT; CDR3 protein: CASSFITRLGGPDTQYF
clone size: NA; D gene: TRBD1; V gene: TRBV7-8; J gene: TRBJ1-4; CDR3 DNA: TGTGCCAGCAGCCCTCGACAGGGGACTAATGAAAAACTGTTTTTT; CDR3 protein: CASSPRQGTNEKLFF
clone size: NA; D gene: NA; V gene: TRBV5-1; J gene: TRBJ2-5; CDR3 DNA: TGCGCCAGCAGCCCTAGGGGCCGGGAGACCCAGTACTTC; CDR3 protein: CASSPRGRETQYF
clone size: NA; D gene: TRBD2; V gene: TRBV5-1; J gene: TRBJ2-2; CDR3 DNA: TGCGCCAGCAGTTTGACTAGCGGGGGAGCGCCCGGGGAGCTGTTTTTT; CDR3 protein: CASSLTSGGAPGELFF
clone size: NA; D gene: NA; V gene: TRBV4-3; J gene: TRBJ2-7; CDR3 DNA: TGCGCCAGCAGCCAAGATAAACAGTACGAGCAGTACTTC; CDR3 protein: CASSQDKQYEQYF
clone size: once; D gene: NA; V gene: TRBV5-4; J gene: TRBJ2-5; CDR3 DNA: TGTGCCAGCAGCCGCCTCCAGGCAGGGGAGACCCAGTACTTC; CDR3 protein: CASSRLQAGETQYF
clone size: NA; D gene: NA; V gene: TRBV7-6; J gene: TRBJ2-5; CDR3 DNA: TGTGCCAGCAGCCCCCGCCAAGAGACCCAGTACTTC; CDR3 protein: CASSPRQETQYF
clone size: NA; D gene: TRBD1; V gene: TRBV5-4; J gene: TRBJ2-1; CDR3 DNA: TGTGCCAGCAGCCCAACCGGGACAGAGAACAATGAGCAGTTCTTC; CDR3 protein: CASSPTGTENNEQFF
clone size: once; D gene: NA; V gene: TRBV6-5; J gene: TRBJ2-3; CDR3 DNA: TGTGCCAGCAGCGGGAGCACAGATACGCAGTATTTT; CDR3 protein: CASSGSTDTQYF
clone size: NA; D gene: TRBD2; V gene: TRBV29-1; J gene: TRBJ2-7; CDR3 DNA: TGCAGCGTTACGACCGGGACTAGCGGGAACTACGAGCAGTACTTC; CDR3 protein: CSVTTGTSGNYEQYF
clone size: NA; D gene: TRBD2; V gene: TRBV4-1; J gene: TRBJ2-7; CDR3 DNA: TGCGCCAGCAGCCAGGCTTGGAGGACTAGCGGGAACTACGAGCAGTACTTC; CDR3 protein: CASSQAWRTSGNYEQYF
clone size: NA; D gene: NA; V gene: TRBV19; J gene: TRBJ2-4; CDR3 DNA: TGTGCCAGTAGTCCGAGGGCCGAGTTTAAAAACATTCAGTACTTC; CDR3 protein: CASSPRAEFKNIQYF
clone size: once; D gene: TRBD1; V gene: TRBV5-8; J gene: TRBJ2-5; CDR3 DNA: TGTGCCAGCAGCTTGGGACAGGGGGAAGTGACCCAGTACTTC; CDR3 protein: CASSLGQGEVTQYF
clone size: NA; D gene: NA; V gene: TRBV5-6; J gene: TRBJ1-1; CDR3 DNA: TGTGCCAGCACACCAGACAGATCGAACACTGAAGCTTTCTTT; CDR3 protein: CASTPDRSNTEAFF
clone size: NA; D gene: TRBD1; V gene: TRBV10-1; J gene: TRBJ2-7; CDR3 DNA: TGCGCCAGCAGTTTCCACAGGGGTTTAGAATACGAGCAGTACTTC; CDR3 protein: CASSFHRGLEYEQYF
clone size: NA; D gene: TRBD1; V gene: TRBV27; J gene: TRBJ2-6; CDR3 DNA: TGTGTTAGACAGGGGAGCATGTGGATGTGCTGG; CDR3 protein: CVRQGSMWMCW
clone size: NA; D gene: NA; V gene: TRBV6-5; J gene: TRBJ1-2; CDR3 DNA: TGTGCCAGCAGCGTTGGGGGGGCTAACTATGGCTACACCTTC; CDR3 protein: CASSVGGANYGYTF
clone size: NA; D gene: NA; V gene: TRBV6-6; J gene: TRBJ2-7; CDR3 DNA: TGTGCCAGCAGCCCTCAGGGCTACGAGCAGTACTTC; CDR3 protein: CASSPQGYEQYF
clone size: NA; D gene: TRBD2; V gene: TRBV7-2; J gene: TRBJ2-5; CDR3 DNA: TGTGCCAGCAGCCCCCCGGGACTAGCGGGGGGGCGATCGACCCAGTACTTC; CDR3 protein: CASSPPGLAGGRSTQYF
clone size: NA; D gene: TRBD1; V gene: TRBV7-2; J gene: TRBJ1-2; CDR3 DNA: TGTGCCAGCAGCGACAGGGAAGTCGGCTATGGCTACACCTTC; CDR3 protein: CASSDREVGYGYTF
clone size: NA; D gene: NA; V gene: TRBV10-3; J gene: TRBJ2-7; CDR3 DNA: TGTGCCATCTCTCGGGAGATCTCCTACGAGCAGTACTTC; CDR3 protein: CAISREISYEQYF
clone size: NA; D gene: NA; V gene: TRBV15; J gene: TRBJ1-3; CDR3 DNA: TGTGCCACCAGCAGCTCAGTCATCTCTGGAAACACCATATATTTT; CDR3 protein: CATSSSVISGNTIYF
clone size: NA; D gene: NA; V gene: TRBV7-6; J gene: TRBJ1-1; CDR3 DNA: TGTGCCAGCAGTGCGCAGGGATTGGGTACTGAAGCTTTCTTT; CDR3 protein: CASSAQGLGTEAFF
clone size: NA; D gene: TRBD2; V gene: TRBV6-1; J gene: TRBJ2-1; CDR3 DNA: TGTGCCAGCAGTGAAAGGACTAGCGGATACAATGAGCAGTTCTTC; CDR3 protein: CASSERTSGYNEQFF
clone size: NA; D gene: TRBD1; V gene: TRBV18; J gene: TRBJ2-1; CDR3 DNA: TGTGCCAGCACGACACAGGGGGCCCCCATGAACAATGAGCAGTTCTTC; CDR3 protein: CASTTQGAPMNNEQFF
clone size: few; D gene: NA; V gene: TRBV19; J gene: TRBJ2-6; CDR3 DNA: TGTGCCAGTAGTATAGACAGGGCCCCCTCTGGGGCCAACGTCCTGACTTTC; CDR3 protein: CASSIDRAPSGANVLTF
clone size: once; D gene: NA; V gene: TRBV5-1; J gene: TRBJ1-5; CDR3 DNA: TGCGCCAGCAGCCTGGACGGGAGCAATCAGCCCCAGCATTTT; CDR3 protein: CASSLDGSNQPQHF
clone size: NA; D gene: TRBD1; V gene: TRBV13; J gene: TRBJ1-1; CDR3 DNA: TGTGCCAGCAGCTGGCGACAGGGGGCACCTGAAGCTTTCTTT; CDR3 protein: CASSWRQGAPEAFF
clone size: few; D gene: NA; V gene: TRBV6-5; J gene: TRBJ1-3; CDR3 DNA: TGTGCCAGCAGTTACGCCGACACACCCGGAAACACCATATATTTT; CDR3 protein: CASSYADTPGNTIYF
clone size: NA; D gene: NA; V gene: TRBV4-3; J gene: TRBJ1-1; CDR3 DNA: TGCGCCAGCAGCCAAGCCGTCGGGGGAGGCACTGAAGCTTTCTTT; CDR3 protein: CASSQAVGGGTEAFF
clone size: NA; D gene: NA; V gene: TRBV21-1; J gene: TRBJ2-3; CDR3 DNA: TGTGCCAGCAGCTCCTCGACAAGGGCGGGGGCAGATACGCAGTATTTT; CDR3 protein: CASSSSTRAGADTQYF
clone size: NA; D gene: NA; V gene: TRBV27; J gene: TRBJ2-2; CDR3 DNA: TGTGCCAGCAGTTCCGGGTACACCGGGGAGCTGTTTTTT; CDR3 protein: CASSSGYTGELFF
clone size: NA; D gene: NA; V gene: TRBV10-3; J gene: TRBJ1-5; CDR3 DNA: TGTGCCATCAATAGTCCTAATCAGCCCCAGCATTTT; CDR3 protein: CAINSPNQPQHF
clone size: NA; D gene: NA; V gene: TRBV6-5; J gene: TRBJ2-2; CDR3 DNA: TGTGCCAGCAGTTTAAACACCGGGGAGCTGTTTTTT; CDR3 protein: CASSLNTGELFF
clone size: NA; D gene: NA; V gene: TRBV21-1; J gene: TRBJ2-1; CDR3 DNA: TGTGCCAGCAGCCAAAGCCGGACAGGCGTCGCATCTTACAATGAGCAGTTCTTC; CDR3 protein: CASSQSRTGVASYNEQFF
clone size: NA; D gene: NA; V gene: TRBV2; J gene: TRBJ1-1; CDR3 DNA: TGTGCCAGCAGTGCACCAACAGGGAACACTGAAGCTTTCTTT; CDR3 protein: CASSAPTGNTEAFF
clone size: NA; D gene: NA; V gene: TRBV25-1; J gene: TRBJ1-3; CDR3 DNA: TGTGCCAGCAGTGGGCTGGGCGGAAACACCATATATTTT; CDR3 protein: CASSGLGGNTIYF
clone size: once; D gene: TRBD2; V gene: TRBV9; J gene: TRBJ2-2; CDR3 DNA: TGTGCCAGCAGCGTCTCGGGACTAGCGGCTAACACCGGGGAGCTGTTTTTT; CDR3 protein: CASSVSGLAANTGELFF
clone size: NA; D gene: TRBD2; V gene: TRBV12-5; J gene: TRBJ2-5; CDR3 DNA: TGTGCTAGTGGTTTGGTAAGTAAGCTAGCGGGGGGTCGAGAGACCCAGTACTTC; CDR3 protein: CASGLVSKLAGGRETQYF
clone size: NA; D gene: TRBD1; V gene: TRBV7-2; J gene: TRBJ2-7; CDR3 DNA: TGTGCCAGCAGCCTGGACAGGGGTTACTACGAGCAGTACTTC; CDR3 protein: CASSLDRGYYEQYF
clone size: NA; D gene: NA; V gene: TRBV5-6; J gene: TRBJ2-6; CDR3 DNA: TGTGCCAGCAGCTTGGCCGGGGGGCTTGGGGCCAACGTCCTGACTTTC; CDR3 protein: CASSLAGGLGANVLTF
clone size: NA; D gene: NA; V gene: TRBV13; J gene: TRBJ2-2; CDR3 DNA: TGTGCCAGCAGCTTAACACTACGAGGGGAGCTGTTTTTT; CDR3 protein: CASSLTLRGELFF
clone size: NA; D gene: TRBD1; V gene: TRBV4-1; J gene: TRBJ2-7; CDR3 DNA: TGCGCCAGCAGCCAAGCCTCGGGACAGACCTACGAGCAGTACTTC; CDR3 protein: CASSQASGQTYEQYF
clone size: NA; D gene: NA; V gene: TRBV4-1; J gene: TRBJ2-7; CDR3 DNA: TGCGCCAGCAGCCAAGATCCGGACACATCCTACGAGCAGTACTTC; CDR3 protein: CASSQDPDTSYEQYF
clone size: NA; D gene: TRBD1; V gene: TRBV27; J gene: TRBJ2-4; CDR3 DNA: TGTGCCAGCAGTCACCGGGACAGCGTAACCAAAAACATTCAGTACTTC; CDR3 protein: CASSHRDSVTKNIQYF
clone size: NA; D gene: TRBD1; V gene: TRBV7-2; J gene: TRBJ2-1; CDR3 DNA: TGTGCCAGCAGCTTGGACAGGGGGGACAATGAGCAGTTCTTC; CDR3 protein: CASSLDRGDNEQFF
clone size: NA; D gene: TRBD1; V gene: TRBV28; J gene: TRBJ1-5; CDR3 DNA: TGTGCCAGCAGTTCAAGAAGACAGGGGGCGAGCAATCAGCCCCAGCATTTT; CDR3 protein: CASSSRRQGASNQPQHF
clone size: few; D gene: TRBD1; V gene: TRBV6-5; J gene: TRBJ1-2; CDR3 DNA: TGTGCCAGCTCGGACAGGGCCTCGGCTGGCTACACCTTC; CDR3 protein: CASSDRASAGYTF